A single T cell receptor (beta chain) is shown here with its context. The data were taken from a study of T-cell reconstitution after alpha-beta-depleted transplantation in children. The CDR3 length is 14 residues. The V gene lost 0 bases and the J gene lost 6 bases, with 10 bases spanning the gap. Germline loops: CDR1 LGHNA, CDR2 YNFKEQ. Unique molecular identifiers were incorporated when the TCRbeta library was constructed. TCRdb re-derived calls from the PCR reads in MiXCR, one entry per CDR3 protein. Here the sample spans around 380,000 distinct CDR3 sequences, 11% being singletons. The rearrangement links TRBV4-2 to TRBJ2-3; no clear D gene. The source material was PBMCs from the stem cell graft donor, sampled from the stem cell graft. This TCR was recovered from a human donor who donated a stem cell graft to a child with acute myeloid leukemia. Here the CDR3 reads CASSQESLVDTQYF. The DNA of the CDR3 is TGTGCCAGCAGCCAAGAGAGTCTAGTGGATACGCAGTATTTT.